These 32 T cell receptor beta chains came from one sample sequenced in a study of human T cells and chemical hapten exposure. TCRdb reprocessed the RACE reads with MiXCR, giving one entry per CDR3 protein. The sample lists roughly 64,000 distinct CDR3 sequences, around 10% seen once, with about 4% in the top ten. Time point described: pre-sensitization, week 0. Treatment meaning: therapeutic diphenylcyclopropenone sensitization with weekly scalp DPC. Material: whole blood, obtained in connection with sensitization to the hapten diphenylcyclopropenone (DPC). The receptors were gathered from a woman between 40 and 50 years old with alopecia areata. Some clones in this sample may be carry-over from other donors' samples.

The V and J genes are TRBV6-2 or TRBV6-3 and TRBJ2-1, with D possibly being TRBD2 (5 bases). Per germline, CDR1 MNHEY and CDR2 SVGEGT. The V and J ends lost 5 bases and 5 bases respectively, with 13 bases between them. The CDR3 runs 14 residues. The CDR3 here is CASSTRENHNEQFF. For the CDR3, the DNA is TGTGCCAGCAGTACGAGGGAAAATCACAATGAGCAGTTCTTC.

This clonotype has ten or more counts. The chain recombines TRBV29-1 with TRBJ2-7; D call uncertain. CDR1 SQVTM and CDR2 ANQGSEA come from the germline V gene. V lost 1 base, J lost 0 bases, and 4 bases lay in between. The CDR3 is 12 residues long. The CDR3 nucleotides read TGCAGCGTTGAAGTCCCCTCCTACGAGCAGTACTTC. Translation: CSVEVPSYEQYF.

This clonotype was detected many times. This rearrangement joins TRBV12-2 to TRBJ2-5. TRBV12-2 is assigned pseudogene status. This CDR3 region has 14 residues. CDR3 amino acids: CASRLGSMQETQYF. Here the CDR3 DNA reads TGTGCAAGTCGCTTAGGTTCGATGCAAGAGACCCAGTACTTC.

The chain is built from TRBV6-6 and TRBJ2-1; TRBD2 matches 7 bases. Looked up from germline, CDR1 is MNHNY and CDR2 is SVGAGI (reference sequence). V was pared by 2 bases and J by 7 bases, with 8 bases of the junction left unmatched. The CDR3 length is 15 residues. This CDR3 reads CASSYAGRAENEQFF. The CDR3 DNA reads as TGTGCCAGCAGTTACGCGGGGAGGGCAGAAAATGAGCAGTTCTTC.

This clonotype was recorded many times. The chain uses TRBV7-9 and TRBJ2-2; 7 bases are a match to TRBD2. After removal of 5 bases from V and 2 bases from J, the junction contained 5 bases not matched to a gene. CDR3 length: 15 residues. Germline assignment: CDR1 SEHNR and CDR2 FQNEAQ (reference sequence). The CDR3 DNA sequence: TGTGCCAGCAGCCGTCTAGCGGTTAACACCGGGGAGCTGTTTTTT. Translating it yields CASSRLAVNTGELFF. The full variable domain, with the rest looked up from reference TRBV7-9 and TRBJ2-2, is DTGVSQNPRHKITKRGQNVTFRCDPISEHNRLYWYRQTLGQGPEFLTYFQNEAQLEKSRLLSDRFSAERPKGSFSTLEIQRTEQGDSAMYLCASSRLAVNTGELFFGEGSRLTVL.

The chain has TRBV20-1 and TRBJ1-1; 11 bases align to TRBD1. With 3 bases clipped from V and 1 base from J, the junction kept 4 bases outside the gene matches. The CDR3 spans 15 residues. Germline CDR1 is DFQATT and CDR2 is SNEGSKA (reference sequence). The CDR3: CSARGQGGRNTEAFF. CDR3 sequence (DNA): TGCAGTGCTAGGGGACAGGGGGGCAGGAACACTGAAGCTTTCTTT.

Ten or more counts support this clonotype. The chain has TRBV19 and TRBJ2-2; 10 bases map to TRBD2. CDR3 length: 20 residues. Germline V lookup: CDR1 LNHDA, CDR2 SQIVND (reference sequence). With V trimmed by 7 bases and J by 0 bases, 17 bases remained unmatched. The CDR3 nucleotides are TGTGCCAGTACCTCCTGGAGCGGCGGACTAGCGGTCGCGAACACCGGGGAGCTGTTTTTT. This translates into CASTSWSGGLAVANTGELFF.

This clonotype was observed at least ten times. The chain uses TRBV7-8 and TRBJ2-1, with 7 bases matching TRBD2. Per the germline V gene, CDR1 is SGHVS and CDR2 is FQNEAQ. This CDR3 has 16 residues. Trimming cost V 0 bases and J 2 bases; bases outside gene matches: 4. CDR3 in DNA: TGTGCCAGCAGCTTAGCGGTGGGGGGGGCCTACAATGAGCAGTTCTTC. Translated: CASSLAVGGAYNEQFF.

This clonotype showed up many times. In nucleotides, the CDR3 is TGTGCCAGCAGAAGTTCGGGGGACTATGGCTACACCTTC. The encoded protein is CASRSSGDYGYTF. The chain links TRBV5-4 to TRBJ1-2; D may be TRBD1 (5 bases). Germline V lookup: CDR1 SGHNT, CDR2 YYREEE (reference sequence). Trimming removed 5 bases from V and 3 bases from J, with 11 bases in between. The CDR3 covers 13 residues.

In this sample, this clonotype turned up many times. J is TRBJ2-7 and V is TRBV6-2 or TRBV6-3; 10 nucleotides align to TRBD1. This CDR3 contains 12 residues. CDR1 MNHEY and CDR2 SVGEGT come from the germline V gene. J gave up 7 bases and V 9 bases, and 6 bases lay outside the gene matches. This CDR3 reads CASRQGAREQYF. In DNA, the CDR3 is TGTGCCAGTCGACAGGGGGCGAGAGAGCAGTACTTC.

Ten or more counts support this clonotype. The V and J genes are TRBV3-1 and TRBJ2-7; a possible D gene is TRBD2 (5 bases). Germline CDR1 LGHDT, CDR2 YNNKEL (reference sequence). V lost 1 base and J 4 bases, leaving 17 bases between the germline ends. The CDR3 covers 16 residues. The CDR3 protein is CASSQGLEARGYEQYF. The CDR3 DNA sequence: TGTGCCAGCAGCCAAGGTCTGGAGGCCCGAGGATACGAGCAGTACTTC.

The CDR3: CAINTGEGYGYTF. DNA for the CDR3: TGTGCCATCAACACAGGGGAGGGCTATGGCTACACCTTC. The chain recombines TRBV10-3 with TRBJ1-2; 7 bases align to TRBD1. Germline trimming cut 7 bases from V and 4 bases from J; bases unmatched to any gene: 6. Germline CDR1 is ENHRY and CDR2 is SYGVKD. This CDR3 is 13 amino acids long.

V usage is TRBV6-1 and J usage is TRBJ2-5; TRBD2 matches at 7 bases. The V segment lost 6 bases and the J segment 1 base; nucleotides outside the gene matches: 5. The V gene's germline CDR1 is MNHNS and CDR2 SASEGT. There are 14 residues in the CDR3. CDR3 coding DNA: TGTGCCAGCAGAGCGGGACGGAGCCAAGAGACCCAGTACTTC. As protein: CASRAGRSQETQYF.

The chain joins TRBV4-1 to TRBJ2-1, with D possibly matching TRBD2 (5 bases). V lost 6 bases and J 4 bases, leaving 13 bases between the germline ends. The CDR3 is made up of 14 amino acids. The germline V gene encodes CDR1 MGHRA and CDR2 YSYEKL. CDR3 nucleotide sequence: TGCGCCAGCAGTCTAGCCCGGACGTACAATGAGCAGTTCTTC. This codes for CASSLARTYNEQFF.

The table lists this clonotype with many counts. The V call is TRBV11-2, the J call TRBJ1-1, with 7 bases matching TRBD1. This CDR3 comprises 14 residues. CDR1 and CDR2 (germline): SGHAT, FQNNGV. Trimming at V came to 5 bases and at J to 4 bases, leaving 7 bases not matched to a gene. DNA for the CDR3: TGTGCCAGCAGCCCGACAGGGTTGGGCACTGAAGCTTTCTTT. Its protein product is CASSPTGLGTEAFF.

This clonotype was recorded at least ten times. The J gene is TRBJ2-3, the V gene TRBV11-2, with TRBD1 identical over 7 bases. Germline loops: CDR1 SGHAT, CDR2 FQNNGV. This CDR3 is built from 15 residues. V was clipped by 2 bases and J by 5 bases; unmatched bases: 7. For the CDR3, the DNA is TGTGCCAGCAGCTTACATGGACAGGTCCAAGATACGCAGTATTTT. This encodes CASSLHGQVQDTQYF.

This clonotype was seen a handful of times. The chain carries TRBV11-2 and TRBJ2-1; D tentatively fits TRBD1 or TRBD2 (6 bases each). Germline CDR1 and CDR2: SGHAT and FQNNGV. The CDR3 loop spans 16 amino acids. V was pared by 0 bases and J by 10 bases, with 19 bases between. This CDR3 is CASSLDRAGGVGEQFF. CDR3 nucleotides: TGTGCCAGCAGCTTAGATCGGGCCGGGGGCGTTGGGGAGCAGTTCTTC.

The chain carries TRBV7-9 and TRBJ2-7, with D perhaps matching TRBD1 (5 bases). The CDR3 length is 17 residues. Per the germline V gene, CDR1 is SEHNR and CDR2 is FQNEAQ (reference sequence). The V and J ends lost 4 bases and 0 bases respectively, with 19 bases between them. The chain's CDR3 is CASSSPWAGKSSYEQYF. CDR3 coding DNA: TGTGCCAGCAGCTCGCCGTGGGCAGGGAAGAGCTCCTACGAGCAGTACTTC.

The gene calls are TRBV5-1 and TRBJ2-5, with D possibly being TRBD2 (6 bases). The ends were cut back, 0 bases at V and 4 bases at J, with 16 bases in the middle. CDR1 is SGHRS, CDR2 YFSETQ, per germline. The CDR3 loop spans 16 amino acids. CDR3: CASSLAASVRGETQYF. Here the CDR3 DNA reads TGCGCCAGCAGCTTGGCTGCTAGCGTGAGGGGAGAGACCCAGTACTTC.

There are many counts of this clonotype. This rearrangement joins TRBV19 to TRBJ2-1; D possibly corresponds to TRBD2 (5 bases). The CDR3 covers 15 residues. With 1 base removed from V and 4 bases from J, the gap between germline ends came to 11 bases. Germline CDR1 and CDR2: LNHDA and SQIVND (reference sequence). CDR3 loop: CASSIANGVYNEQFF. CDR3 DNA: TGTGCCAGTAGTATAGCAAACGGGGTGTACAATGAGCAGTTCTTC.

The table lists this clonotype with many counts. This sequence joins TRBV6-5 and TRBJ2-5, with 9 nucleotides matching TRBD2. The V and J ends lost 5 bases and 5 bases, in that order; junction bases with no gene match: 12. CDR1 MNHEY and CDR2 SVGAGI come from the germline V gene. The CDR3 covers 16 residues. The CDR3 nucleotides are TGTGCCAGCAGTGGTTATGGACTAGCGTCTTCGGAGACCCAGTACTTC. Amino acids: CASSGYGLASSETQYF.

At least ten counts were recorded for this clonotype. The chain is built from TRBV18 and TRBJ2-7; 11 bases are a match to TRBD1. CDR1 KGHSH and CDR2 LQKENI come from the germline V gene. V shed 2 bases, J shed 6 bases, and the junction held 6 bases outside the gene matches. CDR3 length: 15 amino acids. CDR3 amino acids: CASSPFGTGGAEQYF. The CDR3 DNA sequence: TGTGCCAGCTCACCATTCGGGACAGGGGGAGCCGAGCAGTACTTC. Combining the CDR3 with reference TRBV18 and TRBJ2-7 gives the whole variable domain NAGVMQNPRHLVRRRGQEARLRCSPMKGHSHVYWYRQLPEEGLKFMVYLQKENIIDESGMPKERFSAEFPKEGPSILRIQQVVRGDSAAYFCASSPFGTGGAEQYFGPGTRLTVT.

This clonotype was seen a few times. J is TRBJ2-7 and V is TRBV7-9; 10 bases map to TRBD1. Germline V gives CDR1 SEHNR, CDR2 FQNEAQ (reference sequence). The CDR3 spans 14 residues. J lost 5 bases, V lost 3 bases, and 4 bases had no gene match. CDR3 coding DNA: TGTGCCAGCAGCTTGGGACAGGGGATCAACGAGCAGTACTTC. As protein: CASSLGQGINEQYF.

At least ten counts were recorded for this clonotype. The chain joins TRBV29-1 to TRBJ2-2; D not certain. The V end was cut by 6 bases, the J end by 3 bases, with 11 bases between. The CDR3 length is 13 residues. Germline CDR1 and CDR2: SQVTM and ANQGSEA. CDR3 sequence reads: CSVGNLDTGELFF. CDR3 coding DNA: TGCAGCGTGGGCAATTTGGACACCGGGGAGCTGTTTTTT.

This clonotype occurred many times. The J gene is TRBJ2-5, the V gene TRBV7-2; 11 bases align to TRBD1. CDR1 and CDR2 (germline): SGHTA, FQGNSA. The trim removed 3 bases at V and 5 bases at J, leaving 5 bases unmatched. The CDR3 spans 15 residues. CDR3 sequence reads: CASSFWTGGAETQYF. The CDR3 DNA is TGTGCCAGCAGCTTCTGGACAGGGGGCGCGGAGACCCAGTACTTC.

This clonotype appeared many times. The chain carries TRBV7-2 and TRBJ2-7, with TRBD1 matching 8 bases. J was trimmed by 3 bases and V by 4 bases; bases with no gene match: 5. The CDR3 is 14 residues long. CDR1 is SGHTA and CDR2 is FQGNSA in the germline V gene. The CDR3 is CASSSDRVNYEQYF. In DNA form, the CDR3 reads TGTGCCAGCAGCTCGGACAGGGTGAACTACGAGCAGTACTTC.

The J gene is TRBJ2-7, the V gene TRBV5-1; either TRBD1 or TRBD2 may fit D (5 bases each). The CDR3 sequence is 14 residues long. Germline CDR1 SGHRS, CDR2 YFSETQ. Trimming took 2 bases from V and 5 from J, leaving 14 bases between them. In nucleotides, the CDR3 is TGCGCCAGCAGCTTAGACTCCGGGACGGACGAGCAGTACTTC. Translating gives CASSLDSGTDEQYF.

This clonotype has a count of ten or more. The chain joins TRBV27 to TRBJ2-7; D is unclear. The length of the CDR3 is 15 residues. Germline-derived CDR1 and CDR2 are MNHEY and SMNVEV (reference sequence). Trimming shortened V by 0 bases and J by 2 bases, and 11 bases separated the two germline ends. CDR3 sequence: CASSLSFRSPYEQYF. Here the CDR3 DNA reads TGTGCCAGCAGTTTATCGTTTCGAAGCCCCTACGAGCAGTACTTC.

The table lists this clonotype with a few counts. This chain links TRBV3-1 with TRBJ2-2, with D perhaps being TRBD1 or TRBD2 (5 bases each). V shed 6 bases and J shed 0 bases, with 17 bases lying between them. Germline V gives CDR1 LGHDT, CDR2 YNNKEL (reference sequence). The CDR3 has 17 amino acids. DNA for the CDR3: TGTGCCAGCAGTCCCTCGACAGCGACTACGAACACCGGGGAGCTGTTTTTT. Encoded protein: CASSPSTATTNTGELFF.

This clonotype came up a few times. The chain couples TRBV7-2 to TRBJ2-5, with TRBD1 as a possible D gene (6 bases). Germline lookup yields CDR1 SGHTA and CDR2 FQGNSA. This CDR3 is 13 amino acids long. Trimming cost V 2 bases and J 3 bases, with 7 bases left between them. For the CDR3, the DNA is TGTGCCAGCAGCTTACACAGGGAAGAGACCCAGTACTTC. Translating it yields CASSLHREETQYF.

In this sample, this clonotype turned up many times. The V gene is TRBV6-2 or TRBV6-3, the J gene TRBJ2-7, with 8 positions matching TRBD2. V was clipped by 2 bases and J by 8 bases; unmatched bases: 5. The CDR3 is 13 amino acids. CDR1 is MNHEY, CDR2 SVGEGT, per germline. CDR3 protein: CASSYPGLVQQYF. CDR3 DNA sequence: TGTGCCAGCAGTTACCCGGGACTAGTTCAGCAGTACTTC.

This clonotype came up many times. The chain is built from TRBV15 and TRBJ2-5; 10 bases match TRBD1. Germline V gene sequence: CDR1 LNHNV, CDR2 YYDKDF (reference sequence). The V gene end was trimmed by 0 bases and the J gene end by 5 bases; junction bases not matched to a gene: 21. The CDR3 is made up of 21 amino acids. The CDR3 reads CATSRDRGQGSLSGPWETQYF. DNA of the CDR3: TGTGCCACCAGCAGAGATCGGGGACAGGGGTCCCTAAGCGGCCCTTGGGAGACCCAGTACTTC.